This paragraph covers one T cell receptor beta chain sequence. Its cognate antigen is unknown. The record originates from a study of cytomegalovirus exposure and HLA in healthy donors. The germline V and J ends were trimmed by 2 bases and 1 base, with 10 bases remaining between them. Germline V gene sequence: CDR1 SGHRS, CDR2 YFSETQ. The CDR3 covers 14 residues. Healthy bone marrow donors made up the donors. Unrecorded immune exposure was likely among donors, who were nominally healthy when sampled. The PCR ran on 60 Vbeta and 13 Jbeta primers. Measured with immunoSEQ multiplex PCR; TCRdb has only the in-frame clones, and not every one. The sample carries more than 95,000 clones, 65% to 80% recorded once. General study points: Researchers catalogued around 150 TCR beta chains as cytomegalovirus-associated.

This TCR was recovered from a woman in her 70s in good health and CMV-seropositive. V is TRBV5-1 and J is TRBJ2-7; the D gene is possibly TRBD1 (5 bases). Sequenced: PBMCs. CDR3 protein: CASSFRAGSYEQYF. DNA of the CDR3: TGCGCCAGCAGCTTCAGGGCAGGGTCCTACGAGCAGTACTTC.